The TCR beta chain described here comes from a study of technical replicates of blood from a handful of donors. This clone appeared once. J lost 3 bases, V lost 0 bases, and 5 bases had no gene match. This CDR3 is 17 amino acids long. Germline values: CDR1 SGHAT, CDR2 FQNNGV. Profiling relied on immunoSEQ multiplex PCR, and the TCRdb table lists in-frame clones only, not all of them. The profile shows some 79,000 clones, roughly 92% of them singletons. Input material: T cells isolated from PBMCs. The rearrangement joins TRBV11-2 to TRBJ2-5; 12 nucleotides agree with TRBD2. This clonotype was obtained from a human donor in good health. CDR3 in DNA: TGTGCCAGCAGCTTAGATCTGACTAGCGGGAGAAAAGAGACCCAGTACTTC. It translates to CASSLDLTSGRKETQYF.